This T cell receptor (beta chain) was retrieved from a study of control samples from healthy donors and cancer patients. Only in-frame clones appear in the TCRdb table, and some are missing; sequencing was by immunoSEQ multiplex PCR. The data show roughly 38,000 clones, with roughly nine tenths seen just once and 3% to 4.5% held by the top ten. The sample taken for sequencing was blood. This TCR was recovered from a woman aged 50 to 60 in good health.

CDR3 bases: TGTGCCAGCAGGCAGACAGGAGCCTCGGAGCCCCAGCATTTT. Its protein is CASRQTGASEPQHF. The chain couples TRBV6-5 to TRBJ1-5; D is perhaps TRBD1 (6 bases). CDR3 length: 14 amino acids. Germline-derived CDR1 and CDR2 are MNHEY and SVGAGI. V dropped 6 bases and J dropped 8 bases, with 17 bases sitting between them.